The entry that follows covers one T cell receptor beta chain sequence. Different DNA sequences within this sample yield the same CDR3. This entry belongs to a study of blood T cell repertoires in COVID-19. The CDR3 extends over 14 amino acids. Trimming left V 2 bases short and J 3 bases short, with 8 bases between. The V gene's germline CDR1 is KGHSH and CDR2 LQKENI. Here immunoSEQ multiplex PCR was the method, and the copy in TCRdb shows in-frame clones only, minus some. Of about 300,000 clones listed, roughly nine tenths are singletons. The sample consisted of PBMCs or T cells enriched from blood (not recorded which). V and J are TRBV18 and TRBJ1-5; D is ambiguous. This TCR derives from a man aged 60-69 years who had recovered from COVID-19. The CDR3 sequence is CASSPSRVNQPQHF. For the CDR3, the DNA is TGTGCCAGCTCACCATCCCGGGTCAATCAGCCCCAGCATTTT.